Listed here is a single TCR beta chain. V lost 7 bases to trimming and J lost 0 bases, with 10 bases between them. This CDR3 region has 14 residues. The V gene's germline CDR1 is SNHLY and CDR2 FYNNEI. These data are taken from a study of blood T cell repertoires in COVID-19. In the study's own analysis: Reference gene primer amplification yielded estimated nucleated cell counts. Here immunoSEQ multiplex PCR was the method, and the copy in TCRdb shows in-frame clones only, minus some. V, J and clone size are those of that table, while D and trimming were read from the DNA. The data contain 290,000 or so clones, around 90% of them seen just once; the ten biggest clones take up approximately 1.2%.

J is TRBJ2-1 and V is TRBV2, with D maybe TRBD2 (6 bases). The sequence was collected from a woman aged 25 to 39 who had recovered from COVID-19. The sequenced material came from PBMCs or T cells enriched from blood (not recorded which). CDR3 DNA sequence: TGTGCCAGCAAGGAGGGTCCCTCCTACAATGAGCAGTTCTTC. As protein: CASKEGPSYNEQFF.